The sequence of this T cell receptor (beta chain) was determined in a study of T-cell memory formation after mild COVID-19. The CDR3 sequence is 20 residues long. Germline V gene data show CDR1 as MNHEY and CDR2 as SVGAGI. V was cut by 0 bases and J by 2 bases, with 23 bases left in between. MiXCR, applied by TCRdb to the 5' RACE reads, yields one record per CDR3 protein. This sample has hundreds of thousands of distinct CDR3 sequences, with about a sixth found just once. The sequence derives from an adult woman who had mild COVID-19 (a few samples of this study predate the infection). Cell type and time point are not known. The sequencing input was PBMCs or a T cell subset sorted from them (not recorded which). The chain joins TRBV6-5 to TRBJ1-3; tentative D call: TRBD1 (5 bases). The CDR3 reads CASSYSIPGGLQRTGNTIYF. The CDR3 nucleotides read TGTGCCAGCAGTTACTCGATCCCGGGGGGTTTACAGAGAACTGGAAACACCATATATTTT.